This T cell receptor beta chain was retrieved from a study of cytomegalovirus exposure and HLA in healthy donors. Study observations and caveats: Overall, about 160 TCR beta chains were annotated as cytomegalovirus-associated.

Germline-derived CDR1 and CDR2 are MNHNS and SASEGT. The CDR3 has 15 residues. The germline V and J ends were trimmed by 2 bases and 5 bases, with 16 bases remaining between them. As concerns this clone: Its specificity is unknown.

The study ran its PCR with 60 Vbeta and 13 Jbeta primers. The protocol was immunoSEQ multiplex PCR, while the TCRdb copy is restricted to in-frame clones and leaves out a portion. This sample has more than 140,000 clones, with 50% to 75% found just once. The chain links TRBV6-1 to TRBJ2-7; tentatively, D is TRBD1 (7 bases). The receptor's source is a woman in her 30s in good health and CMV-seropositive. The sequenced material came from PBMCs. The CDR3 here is CASSERRQGLNEQYF. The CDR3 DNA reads TGTGCCAGCAGTGAAAGGCGACAGGGACTCAACGAGCAGTACTTC.